This TCR beta chain appears in the sequencing data of a study of Ad26.COV2.S vaccination and SARS-CoV-2 variants. Study-level background: Donor got 5x10^10 or 1x10^11 viral particles of Ad26.COV2.S. General study points: Analyses that measured TCR breadth and depth may have underestimated total T cell responses. For non-spike TCRs, breadth in vaccine recipients resembled that in placebo recipients.

With respect to this clone: What it binds is not known.

Germline CDR1 MNHNY, CDR2 SVGAGI (reference sequence). The CDR3 contains 14 residues. The J segment lost 6 bases and the V segment lost 7 bases, leaving 9 bases of the junction unmatched. Specified treatment: about 20 received Ad26.COV2.S at low or high dose, single or two shots; about 5 received placebo; per-sample allocation not given. Sampling occurred on day 63 after the first vaccine or placebo injection. The administered vaccine (an Ad26 vector) expressed Wuhan-strain SARS-CoV-2 spike. Sequenced by immunoSEQ multiplex PCR; TCRdb stores in-frame clones only, minus some. The sample consists of a few hundred thousand clones, roughly 87% of them appearing once.

The specimen was peripheral blood, collected in a trial of Ad26.COV2.S vaccine versus placebo. The chain employs TRBV6-6 and TRBJ2-3, with TRBD2 matching over 8 bases. This sequence was found in a person aged 18-65 years who received the Ad26.COV2.S COVID-19 vaccine or a placebo. CDR3 region: CASTFSGNEDTQYF. CDR3 in DNA: TGTGCCAGCACCTTTAGCGGGAATGAGGATACGCAGTATTTT.